A selection of T cell receptor beta chains follows, all from one sample in a study of shared clonotypes between healthy human individuals. Assay used: immunoSEQ multiplex PCR; TCRdb lists only in-frame clones, some missing. The sample has approximately 2.5 million clones, 93% seen once. The sample was naive CD4+ T cells from PBMCs. Receptor source: a man aged 18-30 years in good health. Some clones in this sample may be carry-over from other donors' samples. CDR3s include the opening cysteine and the closing phenylalanine or tryptophan. Each record gives: V gene, clone size, J gene, D gene, CDR3 protein, CDR3 DNA. D genes are given only for firm matches. Only some rows state a clone size, as once, few, many or a class for expanded clones.

v_call: TRBV4-3
clone_size: NA
j_call: TRBJ2-1
d_call: TRBD2
cdr3_aa: CASSQDVQGGVNEQFF
cdr3_nt: TGCGCCAGCAGCCAAGATGTGCAGGGAGGGGTCAATGAGCAGTTCTTC

v_call: TRBV6-5
clone_size: NA
j_call: TRBJ2-5
d_call: NA
cdr3_aa: CASTPPGAETQYF
cdr3_nt: TGTGCCAGCACCCCACCGGGGGCAGAGACCCAGTACTTC

v_call: TRBV2
clone_size: NA
j_call: TRBJ2-3
d_call: TRBD1
cdr3_aa: CASSVLGTGVPDTQYF
cdr3_nt: TGTGCCAGCAGTGTTTTGGGGACAGGGGTCCCAGATACGCAGTATTTT

v_call: TRBV27
clone_size: NA
j_call: TRBJ1-3
d_call: NA
cdr3_aa: CASKGGDTFNTIYF
cdr3_nt: TGTGCCAGCAAGGGAGGGGACACCTTCAACACCATATATTTT

v_call: TRBV28
clone_size: NA
j_call: TRBJ2-1
d_call: TRBD2
cdr3_aa: CASSLSGAGGRNEQFF
cdr3_nt: TGTGCCAGCAGTTTATCGGGAGCGGGAGGGAGGAATGAGCAGTTCTTC

v_call: TRBV5-1
clone_size: NA
j_call: TRBJ1-2
d_call: TRBD1
cdr3_aa: CASRAQGASYGYTF
cdr3_nt: TGCGCCAGCAGAGCGCAGGGGGCGAGCTATGGCTACACCTTC

v_call: TRBV28
clone_size: NA
j_call: TRBJ1-2
d_call: NA
cdr3_aa: CASRNTANYGYTF
cdr3_nt: TGTGCCAGCAGGAACACAGCTAACTATGGCTACACCTTC

v_call: TRBV10-1
clone_size: NA
j_call: TRBJ2-2
d_call: NA
cdr3_aa: CASSEDADRLSRELFF
cdr3_nt: TGCGCCAGCAGTGAAGACGCTGACAGGTTGTCTCGGGAGCTGTTTTTT

v_call: TRBV5-4
clone_size: NA
j_call: TRBJ2-3
d_call: TRBD2
cdr3_aa: CASSLGTSGIQDTQYF
cdr3_nt: TGTGCCAGCAGCTTGGGGACTAGCGGAATACAAGATACGCAGTATTTT

v_call: TRBV7-9
clone_size: NA
j_call: TRBJ1-5
d_call: TRBD1
cdr3_aa: CASSLGDRGSGQPQHF
cdr3_nt: TGTGCCAGCAGCTTAGGGGACAGGGGGTCGGGTCAGCCCCAGCATTTT

v_call: TRBV18
clone_size: NA
j_call: TRBJ2-7
d_call: TRBD1
cdr3_aa: CASSLGQGGSYEQYF
cdr3_nt: TGTGCCAGCTCGCTAGGACAGGGCGGCTCCTACGAGCAGTACTTC

v_call: TRBV11-2
clone_size: NA
j_call: TRBJ2-5
d_call: TRBD1
cdr3_aa: CASSPDRGLHF
cdr3_nt: TGTGCCAGCAGCCCAGACAGGGGATTACACTTC

v_call: TRBV5-4
clone_size: NA
j_call: TRBJ2-5
d_call: TRBD2
cdr3_aa: CASSLSSGSQETQYF
cdr3_nt: TGTGCCAGCAGCTTGTCTAGCGGGAGCCAAGAGACCCAGTACTTC

v_call: TRBV5-6
clone_size: NA
j_call: TRBJ2-7
d_call: NA
cdr3_aa: CASSPRRPSSYEQYF
cdr3_nt: TGTGCCAGCAGCCCCCGGAGACCTAGCTCCTACGAGCAGTACTTC

v_call: TRBV6-5
clone_size: NA
j_call: TRBJ1-2
d_call: NA
cdr3_aa: CASKRGAATYGYTF
cdr3_nt: TGTGCCAGCAAACGGGGGGCAGCGACCTATGGCTACACCTTC

v_call: TRBV5-1
clone_size: NA
j_call: TRBJ1-4
d_call: NA
cdr3_aa: CASSFNPSGVNEKLFF
cdr3_nt: TGCGCCAGCAGCTTTAACCCAAGCGGTGTTAATGAAAAACTGTTTTTT

v_call: TRBV6-5
clone_size: NA
j_call: TRBJ1-1
d_call: NA
cdr3_aa: CASINGRGNTEAFF
cdr3_nt: TGTGCCAGCATTAATGGCAGGGGGAACACTGAAGCTTTCTTT

v_call: TRBV7-8
clone_size: NA
j_call: TRBJ2-7
d_call: TRBD1
cdr3_aa: CASSSPGQGVYEQYF
cdr3_nt: TGTGCCAGCAGCTCTCCGGGACAGGGGGTCTACGAGCAGTACTTC

v_call: TRBV5-4
clone_size: NA
j_call: TRBJ2-1
d_call: NA
cdr3_aa: CASSPSDSSYNEQFF
cdr3_nt: TGTGCCAGCAGCCCTAGCGACAGCTCCTACAATGAGCAGTTCTTC

v_call: TRBV29-1
clone_size: NA
j_call: TRBJ2-3
d_call: NA
cdr3_aa: CSALIFWGDTQYF
cdr3_nt: TGCAGCGCCCTAATCTTTTGGGGGGATACGCAGTATTTT

v_call: TRBV7-9
clone_size: NA
j_call: TRBJ2-3
d_call: TRBD2
cdr3_aa: CASSFGLAASTDTQYF
cdr3_nt: TGTGCCAGCAGCTTCGGACTAGCGGCGAGCACAGATACGCAGTATTTT

v_call: TRBV19
clone_size: NA
j_call: TRBJ2-7
d_call: NA
cdr3_aa: CASSRDGYSYEQYF
cdr3_nt: TGTGCCAGTAGTAGGGACGGTTACTCCTACGAGCAGTACTTC

v_call: TRBV2
clone_size: NA
j_call: TRBJ2-3
d_call: NA
cdr3_aa: CASSGQTDTQYF
cdr3_nt: TGTGCCAGCAGTGGGCAGACAGATACGCAGTATTTT

v_call: TRBV25-1
clone_size: NA
j_call: TRBJ1-4
d_call: TRBD1
cdr3_aa: CASSDMDRGDNEKLFF
cdr3_nt: TGTGCCAGCAGTGATATGGACAGGGGGGACAATGAAAAACTGTTTTTT

v_call: TRBV29-1
clone_size: NA
j_call: TRBJ1-5
d_call: NA
cdr3_aa: CSVGRGTNQPQHF
cdr3_nt: TGCAGCGTTGGGAGGGGGACCAATCAGCCCCAGCATTTT

v_call: TRBV11-1
clone_size: NA
j_call: TRBJ2-7
d_call: TRBD2
cdr3_aa: CASSGGLAGGSNEQYF
cdr3_nt: TGTGCCAGCAGCGGGGGACTAGCGGGAGGATCGAACGAGCAGTACTTC

v_call: TRBV6-1
clone_size: NA
j_call: TRBJ1-1
d_call: NA
cdr3_aa: CASSEEMGTEAFF
cdr3_nt: TGTGCCAGCAGTGAAGAGATGGGCACTGAAGCTTTCTTT

v_call: TRBV9
clone_size: NA
j_call: TRBJ2-5
d_call: NA
cdr3_aa: CASSVAPSETQYF
cdr3_nt: TGTGCCAGCAGCGTAGCCCCTTCTGAGACCCAGTACTTC

v_call: TRBV4-1
clone_size: NA
j_call: TRBJ1-3
d_call: NA
cdr3_aa: CASSQPERQDVSGNTIYF
cdr3_nt: TGCGCCAGCAGCCAACCTGAGAGGCAGGACGTTTCTGGAAACACCATATATTTT

v_call: TRBV19
clone_size: NA
j_call: TRBJ2-1
d_call: TRBD2
cdr3_aa: CASSILTSGRAGNEQFF
cdr3_nt: TGTGCCAGTAGTATTCTGACTAGCGGGAGGGCCGGGAATGAGCAGTTCTTC

v_call: TRBV7-8
clone_size: NA
j_call: TRBJ2-7
d_call: NA
cdr3_aa: CASSLRGVIGQYF
cdr3_nt: TGTGCCAGCAGCTTAAGAGGAGTGATCGGGCAGTACTTC

v_call: TRBV19
clone_size: NA
j_call: TRBJ2-2
d_call: NA
cdr3_aa: CASSWGRLNTGELFF
cdr3_nt: TGTGCCAGTAGTTGGGGGCGCTTGAACACCGGGGAGCTGTTTTTT

v_call: TRBV9
clone_size: NA
j_call: TRBJ2-2
d_call: NA
cdr3_aa: CASSVARVGELFF
cdr3_nt: TGTGCCAGCAGCGTAGCCAGGGTCGGGGAGCTGTTTTTT

v_call: TRBV30
clone_size: NA
j_call: TRBJ2-4
d_call: NA
cdr3_aa: CAWSVQANIQYF
cdr3_nt: TGTGCCTGGAGTGTACAAGCAAACATTCAGTACTTC

v_call: TRBV18
clone_size: NA
j_call: TRBJ2-1
d_call: NA
cdr3_aa: CASSPLRGNLNEQFF
cdr3_nt: TGTGCCAGCTCACCGTTGAGGGGGAATCTTAATGAGCAGTTCTTC

v_call: TRBV5-1
clone_size: few
j_call: TRBJ2-1
d_call: NA
cdr3_aa: CASSVAGGVPNEQFF
cdr3_nt: TGCGCCAGCAGCGTGGCCGGAGGGGTCCCCAATGAGCAGTTCTTC

v_call: TRBV5-1
clone_size: NA
j_call: TRBJ1-4
d_call: TRBD1
cdr3_aa: CASSPAPGQGWNEKLFF
cdr3_nt: TGCGCCAGCAGCCCCGCCCCGGGACAGGGATGGAATGAAAAACTGTTTTTT

v_call: TRBV7-9
clone_size: few
j_call: TRBJ1-1
d_call: TRBD1
cdr3_aa: CASNPTGGTEAFF
cdr3_nt: TGTGCCAGCAACCCGACAGGGGGCACTGAAGCTTTCTTT

v_call: TRBV9
clone_size: NA
j_call: TRBJ2-1
d_call: TRBD2
cdr3_aa: CASSVILAGEQFF
cdr3_nt: TGTGCCAGCAGCGTAATACTAGCGGGTGAGCAGTTCTTC

v_call: TRBV5-1
clone_size: NA
j_call: TRBJ2-3
d_call: TRBD2
cdr3_aa: CASSLGGTTSASTDTQYF
cdr3_nt: TGCGCCAGCAGCTTGGGGGGTACTACTAGCGCTAGCACAGATACGCAGTATTTT

v_call: TRBV28
clone_size: NA
j_call: TRBJ1-1
d_call: NA
cdr3_aa: CASSPPAGSRVFF
cdr3_nt: TGTGCCAGCAGCCCCCCCGCGGGATCTCGGGTTTTCTTT

v_call: TRBV30
clone_size: NA
j_call: TRBJ1-4
d_call: NA
cdr3_aa: CAWDGDGLSEKLFF
cdr3_nt: TGTGCCTGGGACGGCGACGGGCTTTCGGAAAAACTGTTTTTT

v_call: TRBV7-9
clone_size: NA
j_call: TRBJ1-6
d_call: NA
cdr3_aa: CASSLDGNSPLHF
cdr3_nt: TGTGCCAGCAGCTTAGATGGGAATTCACCCCTCCACTTT

v_call: TRBV5-6
clone_size: NA
j_call: TRBJ2-1
d_call: NA
cdr3_aa: CASSSTRGAYNEQFF
cdr3_nt: TGTGCCAGCAGCTCCACCCGCGGGGCCTACAATGAGCAGTTCTTC

v_call: TRBV7-3
clone_size: NA
j_call: TRBJ2-3
d_call: TRBD2
cdr3_aa: CASSSGLAGATDTQYF
cdr3_nt: TGTGCCAGCAGCTCGGGACTAGCGGGAGCCACAGATACGCAGTATTTT